Below, one TCR beta chain is given with its context. TCRdb keeps only in-frame clones here, not all; method: immunoSEQ multiplex PCR. The data contain about 40,000 clones, more than 85% of them singletons. The sample originates from a study of T cell changes during pregnancy in multiple sclerosis. Germline assignment: CDR1 MNHEY and CDR2 SMNVEV (reference sequence). The CDR3 contains 16 residues. The V segment lost 3 bases and the J segment 3 bases; nucleotides outside the gene matches: 10. The rearrangement links TRBV27 to TRBJ1-2, with 7 bases that match TRBD1. The source of this sequence is a female donor with multiple sclerosis, enrolled in a pregnancy study. The specimen comprised CD8+ T cells from peripheral blood mononuclear cells, sampled in the third trimester of pregnancy. The CDR3 nucleotides are TGTGCCAGCAGTTTGGGGGGTCTAGGGGGCGACTATGGCTACACCTTC. It encodes CASSLGGLGGDYGYTF.